This TCR beta chain was retrieved from a study of blood T cell repertoires in COVID-19. Germline V gene lookup returns CDR1 SEHNR and CDR2 FQNEAQ (reference sequence). With 4 bases clipped from V and 2 bases from J, the junction kept 1 base outside the gene matches. This CDR3 is 15 amino acids long. Per the original data handling: The assay estimated nucleated cells by amplifying reference gene primers. Clones were read by immunoSEQ multiplex PCR, and TCRdb kept only the in-frame ones, dropping some. Clone size and V and J calls were adopted from that table, with D and trimming inferred from the DNA. Of 250,000 or so clones listed, approximately 90% are singletons.

V gene TRBV7-9 combines with J gene TRBJ1-6; 8 bases are a match to TRBD1. This sequence was found in a man aged 40-49 years who had recovered from COVID-19. The sample was PBMCs or T cells enriched from blood (not recorded which). DNA of the CDR3: TGTGCCAGCAGCTCGGGACAGGCCTATAATTCACCCCTCCACTTT. Amino acid sequence: CASSSGQAYNSPLHF.